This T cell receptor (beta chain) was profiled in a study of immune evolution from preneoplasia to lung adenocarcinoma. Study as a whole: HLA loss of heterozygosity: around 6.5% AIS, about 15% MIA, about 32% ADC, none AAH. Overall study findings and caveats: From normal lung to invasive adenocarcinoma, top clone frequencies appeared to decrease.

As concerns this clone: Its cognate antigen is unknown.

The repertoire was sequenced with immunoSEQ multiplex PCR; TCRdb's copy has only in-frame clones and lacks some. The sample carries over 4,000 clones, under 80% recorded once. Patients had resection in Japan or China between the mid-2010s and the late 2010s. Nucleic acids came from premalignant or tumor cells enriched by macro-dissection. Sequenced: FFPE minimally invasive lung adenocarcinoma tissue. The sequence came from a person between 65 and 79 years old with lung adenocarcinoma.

CDR3 in DNA: TGTGCCAGTACCCGGACAGAAACAAACACTGAAGCTTTCTTT. Protein product: CASTRTETNTEAFF. V usage is TRBV19 and J usage is TRBJ1-1; tentative D call: TRBD1 (6 bases). The V gene's germline CDR1 is LNHDA and CDR2 SQIVND (reference sequence). CDR3 length equals 14 residues. V was shortened by 7 bases and J by 2 bases, with 14 bases between the two germline ends. Supplemented by reference TRBV19 and TRBJ1-1, the full variable domain reads DGGITQSPKYLFRKEGQNVTLSCEQNLNHDAMYWYRQDPGQGLRLIYYSQIVNDFQKGDIAEGYSVSREKKESFPLTVTSAQKNPTAFYLCASTRTETNTEAFFGQGTRLTVV.